Detailed here is one T cell receptor beta chain. Its binding antigen is unknown. Base qualities are not at hand, and no much larger clone is one base apart. CDR1 LNHDA and CDR2 SQIVND were looked up in the germline V gene (reference sequence). The CDR3, cysteine through phenylalanine, is 16 amino acids long. The read is trimmed to its CDR3 DNA, 48 bases read in frame from base 1. V was cut back by 5 bases and J by 1 base, leaving a gap of 14 bases between them. Receptor amplification or capture employed PCR. The sequencer listed for this sample is Illumina HiSeq 2500. TCR library preparation used molecular barcoding, with unique molecular identifiers applied to normalize quantification of the TCRbeta repertoire. In-frame beta chains were kept once TCRdb had trimmed the public reads at Q25 with fastp and called clones with MiXCR. Rows are unified per CDR3 protein, each entry keeping the most common DNA and genes. Within this sample are 300,000 to 400,000 distinct CDR3 sequences, with 15% to 20% of them counted one time only. The ten largest clones capture around 38% of the sample.

The data were taken from a study of T-cell reconstitution after alpha-beta-depleted transplantation in children (dated by TCRdb to 2016 to 2017). For the wider study: Using TCR repertoire profiling, the study quantitatively followed how T-cell immune reconstitution unfolded in children after TCRalphabeta/CD19-depleted allogeneic hematopoietic cell transplantation.

Study-wide findings and limitations: Over the following months the frequencies of hyperexpanded clones went down, and after one year T-cell counts and TCRbeta diversity were mostly credited to newly produced T cells. The apparently early recovery of alphabetaT-cell counts about two months after transplant reportedly depended on only several hundred rapidly expanded clones that came from non-depleted graft cells. In some patients, high TCRbeta diversity at day 60 was attributed to recipient T cells and intrathymic progenitors that had survived conditioning.

This sample's treatment or condition label indicates: allogeneic hematopoietic cell transplantation with graft depleted of TCRalphabeta T cells and CD19 B cells. Transplant recipients were children who received TCRalphabeta/CD19-depleted allogeneic hematopoietic cell grafts. This TCR was recovered from a male patient between 2 and 10 years old who had a stem cell transplant for acute lymphoblastic leukemia, so the T cells may come from the graft donor. The sample here was PBMCs, mostly from graft donor cells, taken 360 days after TCRalphabeta/CD19-depleted stem cell transplant. The rearrangement combines TRBV19 with TRBJ2-2; a weak D assignment points to TRBD1 (6 bases agree). The CDR3: CASSLGQKRNTGELFF. The bases are TGTGCCAGTAGTCTTGGACAGAAGAGGAACACCGGGGAGCTGTTTTTT. Full variable domain (CDR3 extended with the reference TRBV19 and TRBJ2-2 proteins): DGGITQSPKYLFRKEGQNVTLSCEQNLNHDAMYWYRQDPGQGLRLIYYSQIVNDFQKGDIAEGYSVSREKKESFPLTVTSAQKNPTAFYLCASSLGQKRNTGELFFGEGSRLTVL.